This is a list of T cell receptor beta chains from one sample in a study of cytomegalovirus exposure and HLA in healthy donors. Clones were sequenced by immunoSEQ multiplex PCR, and TCRdb holds only the in-frame ones, with some missing. Here the sample table reports around 55,000 clones. The sequenced sample was PBMCs. Receptors were obtained from a man aged 45-65 years in good health and CMV-seropositive. The CDR3 runs from the conserved cysteine through the conserved F or W. The D gene is left open where the match is weak.

>TRBD1|TRBV29-1|TRBJ1-2
TGCAGCGCAGGGACAGGGGTCCAGTATGGCTACACCTTC
CSAGTGVQYGYTF
>TRBD1|TRBV6-6|TRBJ1-2
TGTGCCAGCACCCTAACAGGGGGCGCGGGGAACTATGGCTACACCTTC
CASTLTGGAGNYGYTF
>TRBD1|TRBV5-1|TRBJ1-3
TGCGCCAGCAAACAACAGGGGTCGGACACCATATATTTT
CASKQQGSDTIYF
>TRBD2|TRBV6-1|TRBJ2-7
TGTGCCAGCAGTGTTACTAGCGGAGCCTACGAGCAGTACTTC
CASSVTSGAYEQYF
>TRBD2|TRBV10-3|TRBJ2-5
TGTGCCATCAGTGACCTAGCGGGGGGACAAGAGACCCAGTACTTC
CAISDLAGGQETQYF
>-|TRBV4-3|TRBJ2-1
TGCGCCAGCAGCCAAGATATAGGGACAACCTCCTACAATGAGCAGTTCTTC
CASSQDIGTTSYNEQFF
>TRBD2|TRBV7-2|TRBJ2-5
TGTGCCAGCAGCTTTAGCGGGGGGGCCGGGGAGACCCAGTACTTC
CASSFSGGAGETQYF
>TRBD1|TRBV29-1|TRBJ2-3
TGCAGCGTTGAGGGACAGGGGAGCACAGATACGCAGTATTTT
CSVEGQGSTDTQYF
>-|TRBV4-3|TRBJ2-1
TGCGCCAGCAGCCAAGCAGGGGAGCCCTACAATGAGCAGTTCTTC
CASSQAGEPYNEQFF
>-|TRBV11-3|TRBJ2-7
TGTGCCAGCAGCTTAAGTGGGGGGGCGCAGGTCTACGAGCAGTACTTC
CASSLSGGAQVYEQYF
>-|TRBV4-1|TRBJ2-7
TGCGCCAGCAGCCAAGATCGGCAGGAAAGCTCCTACGAGCAGTACTTC
CASSQDRQESSYEQYF
>-|TRBV10-3|TRBJ2-3
TGTGCCATCAGTCCGGGACAGAGGGGGGTAGATACGCAGTATTTT
CAISPGQRGVDTQYF
>TRBD1|TRBV6-5|TRBJ2-2
TGTGCCAGCAGCCCCCAGGGGGCCTTCCCCGGGGAGCTGTTTTTT
CASSPQGAFPGELFF
>TRBD1|TRBV4-1|TRBJ2-1
TGCGCCAGCAGCCAAGATATACAGGGGGTTTACAATGAGCAGTTCTTC
CASSQDIQGVYNEQFF
>-|TRBV2|TRBJ1-2
TGTGCCAGCAGTGGGGGAGAGTATGGCTACACCTTC
CASSGGEYGYTF
>-|TRBV7-9|TRBJ2-5
TGTGCCAGCAGCTTACTTGGGGGCGAAGAGACCCAGTACTTC
CASSLLGGEETQYF
>-|TRBV27|TRBJ1-2
TGTGCCAGCAGCCTGGAGGCGGGTTTTATTGGTGGCTACACCTTC
CASSLEAGFIGGYTF
>TRBD2|TRBV5-1|TRBJ2-7
TGCGCCAGCAGCCCGTCCTCCGGGAGGGATCGAGAGCAGTACTTC
CASSPSSGRDREQYF
>-|TRBV2|TRBJ2-7
TGTGCCAGCACCACCGACTTCCTGGCACGCGAGCAGTACTTC
CASTTDFLAREQYF
>-|TRBV4-3|TRBJ2-7
TGCGCCAGCAGCCAAGTACAGGAAGGCTACGAGCAGTACTTC
CASSQVQEGYEQYF
>TRBD2|TRBV18|TRBJ2-1
TGTGCCAGCTCACCCCGTAGCAGCGGGAGCTCCTACAATGAGCAGTTCTTC
CASSPRSSGSSYNEQFF
>TRBD2|TRBV6-5|TRBJ2-1
TGTGCCAGCAGAATTAGCGGGAGTATTAGCAATGAGCAGTTCTTC
CASRISGSISNEQFF
>-|TRBV27|TRBJ2-7
TGTGCCAGCAGTCCTCAGGTTCCCTACGAGCAGTACTTC
CASSPQVPYEQYF
>TRBD2|TRBV6-1|TRBJ2-5
TGTGCCAGCAGGGCGGGAGCCCAAGAGACCCAGTACTTC
CASRAGAQETQYF
>-|TRBV6-1|TRBJ1-1
TGTGCCAGCACGAGGGGGGGTAGGGGCACTGAAGCTTTCTTT
CASTRGGRGTEAFF
>-|TRBV5-1|TRBJ1-4
TGCGCCAGTACGGGGGGTCATGGTAATGAAAAACTGTTTTTT
CASTGGHGNEKLFF
>-|TRBV15|TRBJ2-5
TGTGCCACCAGCTCTCAGGTACTCCAAGAGACCCAGTACTTC
CATSSQVLQETQYF
>-|TRBV5-5|TRBJ1-5
TGTGCCAGCAGCTTGTCAGAAAATCAGCCCCAGCATTTT
CASSLSENQPQHF
>TRBD1|TRBV29-1|TRBJ1-2
TGCAGCGTTTCTCCCGGACAGGGCAACTATGGCTACACCTTC
CSVSPGQGNYGYTF
>TRBD1|TRBV5-8|TRBJ2-7
TGTGCCAGCAGAGTACCGGGACAGGGTAGTTACGAGCAGTACTTC
CASRVPGQGSYEQYF
>-|TRBV10-3|TRBJ1-2
TGTGCCATCAGTGAGTCCGGGGGAGGCTATGGCTACACCTTC
CAISESGGGYGYTF
>-|TRBV30|TRBJ1-5
TGTGCCTGTTCCAGGAGGTCCAATCAGCCCCAGCATTTT
CACSRRSNQPQHF
>TRBD1|TRBV19|TRBJ2-5
TGTGCCAGTAGTGCGCGGACAGGGCAAAGGGAGACCCAGTACTTC
CASSARTGQRETQYF
>TRBD2|TRBV6-5|TRBJ2-1
TGTGCCAGCAGGACTAGCGGATCCTACAATGAGCAGTTCTTC
CASRTSGSYNEQFF
>-|TRBV6-5|TRBJ2-1
TGTGCCAGCAGTTACAGATGGGAGAAAGGCGAGCAGTTCTTC
CASSYRWEKGEQFF
>TRBD1|TRBV7-7|TRBJ1-1
TGTGCTAGCAGCTTAGGCTCGGGGACAGAAGCCTTAGAAGCTTTCTTT
CASSLGSGTEALEAFF
>TRBD1|TRBV4-1|TRBJ2-7
TGCGCCAGCAGCCTTAACAGGGGGCGGTCGGACGAGCAGTACTTC
CASSLNRGRSDEQYF
>TRBD1|TRBV5-1|TRBJ2-3
TGCGCCAGCAGCTTCGGACAGGGCCCAGATACGCAGTATTTT
CASSFGQGPDTQYF
>TRBD2|TRBV19|TRBJ2-3
TGTGCCAGTAGGTTACTAGCGGGTAGTACAGATACGCAGTATTTT
CASRLLAGSTDTQYF
>-|TRBV6-4|TRBJ1-1
TGTGCCAGCAGGGGCGGGGACCTCGCTAGTCCGAACACTGAAGCTTTCTTT
CASRGGDLASPNTEAFF
>-|TRBV2|TRBJ2-5
TGTGCCAGCAGTGAAGCGCTTCGGGGGACCCAGTACTTC
CASSEALRGTQYF
>-|TRBV10-3|TRBJ2-7
TGTGCCATCAGTGATCGTCAGGTGTACGAGCAGTACTTC
CAISDRQVYEQYF
>-|TRBV29-1|TRBJ1-5
TGCAGCGTTGATTCCGGACAGCCTTACGGGGCCCAGCATTTT
CSVDSGQPYGAQHF
>TRBD2|TRBV7-9|TRBJ2-1
TGTGCCAGCAGCCCCCCGGGAGGAGTGTACAATGAGCAGTTCTTC
CASSPPGGVYNEQFF
>-|TRBV5-6|TRBJ2-6
TGTGCCAGCAGCTTGGTATCCCCGGGATTGGCCAACGTCCTGACTTTC
CASSLVSPGLANVLTF
>TRBD2|TRBV11-3|TRBJ2-7
TGTGCCAGCAGCCCCGCTAGCGGGAGGACCTACGAGCAGTACTTC
CASSPASGRTYEQYF
>TRBD1|TRBV4-3|TRBJ2-7
TGCGCCAGCAGCCAAGATGGGGGGGACAGGGGTACTTACGAGCAGTACTTC
CASSQDGGDRGTYEQYF
>TRBD1|TRBV7-2|TRBJ1-5
TGTGCCAGCAGCTCTCACGGACAGGGGGGTAACCAGCCCCAGCATTTT
CASSSHGQGGNQPQHF
>TRBD1|TRBV6-5|TRBJ1-2
TGTGCCAGCAGTTACCGGGACAGACAAAGGGATGGCTACACCTTC
CASSYRDRQRDGYTF